What follows is one T cell receptor beta chain and its context. Its antigen remains unidentified. An Oncomine TCR Beta short-read assay was used to sequence the DNA from cultured CD4+ T cells. Researchers extracted genomic DNA from CD4+ T cells that had been cultured. One entry per CDR3 protein, called by TCRdb with MiXCR from the PCR reads. Of roughly 10,000 distinct CDR3 sequences in the sample, approximately 55% were seen once. The entry originates in a study of vaccination and CD4 T cells after COVID-19. At the level of the study: Diagnosis preceded the drawing of post-COVID samples by a median approximately 96 days (range 35 to 161). Treatment of control cultures consisted of a CEFX pool, an HIV-1 Nef pool, or no peptide.

Described treatment: approximately 11-day PBMC culture with coronavirus spike peptide pools or control peptides (ViraFEST assay). Cultures used over 1.5 million PBMCs per well, around 11 IU/ml IL-2 and about 10 ug/ml peptides. The V and J ends lost 7 bases and 4 bases respectively, with 14 bases between them. Germline lookup yields CDR1 LNHDA and CDR2 SQIVND (reference sequence). This CDR3 has 14 residues. The sequencing input was CD4+ T cells from blood, cultured in vitro. The chain employs TRBV19 and TRBJ1-5, with D hard to call. This clonotype originated in a human donor who had recovered from COVID-19. CDR3 bases: TGTGCCAGTACCACTATGGGCCTTAATCAGCCCCAGCATTTT. This encodes CASTTMGLNQPQHF.